The entry below describes one T cell receptor (beta chain). The antigen remains undetermined. The data stem from a study of vaccination and CD4 T cells after COVID-19. For the study at large: Post-diagnosis, post-COVID samples were collected after a median 101 days, ranging 35 to 161. Timing of post-vaccine sample collection was a median roughly 66 days after dose two, with a range of 14 to 241.

The length of the CDR3 is 16 residues. Germline V lookup: CDR1 SGHNT, CDR2 YYREEE (reference sequence). With 4 bases clipped from V and 2 bases from J, the junction kept 7 bases outside the gene matches. Cultured CD4+ T cell DNA underwent sequencing with the Oncomine TCR Beta short-read assay. TCRdb processed the PCR reads anew with MiXCR; each CDR3 protein has one entry. The table records roughly 12,000 distinct CDR3 sequences, about 74% of them present only once. Treatment: approximately 9-day PBMC culture with coronavirus spike peptide pools or control peptides (ViraFEST assay). The chain uses TRBV5-4 and TRBJ2-3; 10 positions agree with TRBD2. This TCR was sampled from a human donor who received a COVID-19 vaccine. The sample in question was CD4+ T cells from blood, cultured in vitro, obtained after SARS-CoV-2 vaccination. The CDR3 here is CASSHVAGGDTDTQYF. In DNA form, the CDR3 reads TGTGCCAGCAGCCATGTAGCGGGGGGTGACACAGATACGCAGTATTTT.